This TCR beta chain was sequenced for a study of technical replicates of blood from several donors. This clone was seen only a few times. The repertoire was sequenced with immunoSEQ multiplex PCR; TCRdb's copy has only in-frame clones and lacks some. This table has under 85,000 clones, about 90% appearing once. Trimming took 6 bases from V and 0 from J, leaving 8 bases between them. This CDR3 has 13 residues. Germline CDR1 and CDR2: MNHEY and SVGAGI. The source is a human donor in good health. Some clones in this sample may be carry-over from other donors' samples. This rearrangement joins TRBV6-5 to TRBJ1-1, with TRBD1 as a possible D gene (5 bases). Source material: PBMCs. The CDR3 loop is CASSGGVNTEAFF. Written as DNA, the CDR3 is TGTGCCAGCAGCGGGGGGGTGAACACTGAAGCTTTCTTT.